The 5 T cell receptor beta chains in this list originate from one sample, sequenced in a study of identical twins. TCRdb re-analysed the 5' RACE reads in MiXCR, keeping a single row per CDR3 protein. The profile shows some 330,000 distinct CDR3 sequences, 9% to 10% of them singletons. Sample: naive T cells sorted from blood. The receptors were gathered from a woman in her forties or fifties in good health.

This clonotype has a handful of counts. J is TRBJ2-1 and V is TRBV7-3; D remains ambiguous. Germline values: CDR1 SGHTA, CDR2 FQGTGA. With 5 bases removed from V and 7 bases from J, the gap between germline ends came to 15 bases. This CDR3 region has 14 residues. DNA for the CDR3: TGTGCCAGCAGCCCCCGAAGGGTTGGAAATGAGCAGTTCTTC. Translating gives CASSPRRVGNEQFF.

This clonotype was counted many times. The chain joins TRBV27 to TRBJ2-2; TRBD1 aligns across 8 bases. The germline V gene encodes CDR1 MNHEY and CDR2 SMNVEV (reference sequence). The CDR3 length is 17 residues. With 2 bases clipped from V and 1 base from J, the junction kept 6 bases outside the gene matches. CDR3 region: CASSLRTGLMNTGELFF. The CDR3, as DNA: TGTGCCAGCAGTTTACGGACAGGGTTAATGAACACCGGGGAGCTGTTTTTT.

In DNA form, the CDR3 reads TGCGCCAGCAGCGTTAGCGGGAGGGCCGGGAACACCGGGGAGCTGTTTTTT. It encodes CASSVSGRAGNTGELFF. The rearrangement joins TRBV5-1 to TRBJ2-2, with TRBD2 matching over 11 bases. The CDR3 contains 17 residues. The V gene end was trimmed by 4 bases and the J gene end by 1 base; junction bases not matched to a gene: 6. CDR1 and CDR2 from the germline V gene are SGHRS and YFSETQ.

The rearrangement uses TRBV9 and TRBJ2-7; D uncertain. V lost 4 bases and J 5 bases, leaving 19 bases between the germline ends. This CDR3 region has 15 residues. The germline V gene has CDR1 SGDLS and CDR2 YYNGEE. This CDR3 is CASSPRQLSRNEQYF. CDR3 DNA sequence: TGTGCCAGCAGCCCACGACAACTCTCCCGGAACGAGCAGTACTTC.

The rearrangement uses TRBV5-1 and TRBJ1-2, with 7 bases lining up with TRBD1. The CDR3 loop spans 15 amino acids. In germline, CDR1 is SGHRS, CDR2 YFSETQ. After removal of 0 bases from V and 1 base from J, the junction contained 3 bases not matched to a gene. CDR3 nucleotides: TGCGCCAGCAGCTTGGTGGCAGGGGGTAACTATGGCTACACCTTC. Its translation is CASSLVAGGNYGYTF.